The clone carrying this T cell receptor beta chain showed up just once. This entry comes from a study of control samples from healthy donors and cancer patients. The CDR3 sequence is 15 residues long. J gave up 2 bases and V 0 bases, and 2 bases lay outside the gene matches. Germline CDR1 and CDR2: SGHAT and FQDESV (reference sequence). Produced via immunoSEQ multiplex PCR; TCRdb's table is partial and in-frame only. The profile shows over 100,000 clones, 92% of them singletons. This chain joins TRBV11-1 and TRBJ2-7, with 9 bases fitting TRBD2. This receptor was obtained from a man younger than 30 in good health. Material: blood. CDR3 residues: CASSLAGLATYEQYF. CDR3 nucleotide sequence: TGTGCCAGCAGCTTAGCGGGACTAGCCACCTACGAGCAGTACTTC.